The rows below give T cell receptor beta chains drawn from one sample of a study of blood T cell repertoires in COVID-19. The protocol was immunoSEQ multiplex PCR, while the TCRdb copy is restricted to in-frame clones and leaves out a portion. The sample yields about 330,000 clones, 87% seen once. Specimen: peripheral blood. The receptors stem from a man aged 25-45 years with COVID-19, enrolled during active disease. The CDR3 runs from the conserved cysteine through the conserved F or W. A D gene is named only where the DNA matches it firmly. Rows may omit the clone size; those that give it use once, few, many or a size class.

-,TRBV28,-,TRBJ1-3,TGTGCCAGCAGTTCCTCCCTCCAGGCTGGGGCCTCTGGAAACACCATATATTTT,CASSSSLQAGASGNTIYF
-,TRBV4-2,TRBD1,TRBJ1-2,TGTGCCAGCAGCCAAGATCAAGGACAGGGGATACAAACAGCTGGCTACACCTTC,CASSQDQGQGIQTAGYTF
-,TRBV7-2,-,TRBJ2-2,TGTGCCAGCAGCTTCCGGGGGAGAGCGAACACCGGGGAGCTGTTTTTT,CASSFRGRANTGELFF
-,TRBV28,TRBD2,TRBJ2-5,TGTGCCAGCAACCCCGCGGGGAGGGAAGAGACCCAGTACTTC,CASNPAGREETQYF
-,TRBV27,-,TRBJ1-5,TGTGCCAGCAGTTTTTACTGGGCTGATCAGCCCCAGCATTTT,CASSFYWADQPQHF
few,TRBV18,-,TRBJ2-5,TGTGCCAGCTCACCAGTCGGGGGTCAAGAGACCCAGTACTTC,CASSPVGGQETQYF
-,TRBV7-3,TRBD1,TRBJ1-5,TGTGCCAGCACCGAAAAACAGGGGAGTGACAATCAGCCCCAGCATTTT,CASTEKQGSDNQPQHF
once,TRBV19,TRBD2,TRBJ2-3,TGTGCCAGTAGTATAGATAGCGGGGCTAGCACAGATACGCAGTATTTT,CASSIDSGASTDTQYF
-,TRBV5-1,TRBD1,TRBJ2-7,TGCGCCAGTCGTCAGACAGGGGGTGGCTACGAGCAGTACTTC,CASRQTGGGYEQYF
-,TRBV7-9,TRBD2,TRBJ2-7,TGTGCCAGCAGTTCGACTAGCGGGACTTACGAGCAGTACTTC,CASSSTSGTYEQYF
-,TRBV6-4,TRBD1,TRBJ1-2,TGTGCCAGCAGTGATGCCGGGACAGGGCGCGGCTACACCTTC,CASSDAGTGRGYTF
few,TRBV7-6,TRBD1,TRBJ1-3,TGTGCCAGCAGCCCGCGGACAGGGGTTGGTACAGGAAACACCATATATTTT,CASSPRTGVGTGNTIYF
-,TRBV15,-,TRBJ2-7,TGTGCCACCAGCAGAGGGGCCGGTCGCCTGACCTACGAGCAGTACTTC,CATSRGAGRLTYEQYF
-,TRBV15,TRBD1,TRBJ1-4,TGTGCCACCAGCAGAGGAATCTTGGGACAGGGGCCAACTAATGAAAAACTGTTTTTT,CATSRGILGQGPTNEKLFF
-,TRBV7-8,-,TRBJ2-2,TGTGCCAGCATGGAGACCGGGGAGCTGTTTTTT,CASMETGELFF
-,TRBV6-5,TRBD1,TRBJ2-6,TGTGCCAGCACCATAAGGGGGCCCGGGGCCAACGTCCTGACTTTC,CASTIRGPGANVLTF
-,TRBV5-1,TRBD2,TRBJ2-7,TGCGCCAGCAGCTTAAACCTAGCGGGGGTTTCCTACGAGCAGTACTTC,CASSLNLAGVSYEQYF
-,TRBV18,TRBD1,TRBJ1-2,TGTGCCAGCTCTCCGATAGCTGGGACAGACACAGACTATGGCTACACCTTC,CASSPIAGTDTDYGYTF
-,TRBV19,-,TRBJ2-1,TGTGCCAGTAGTTTTTCATCAGATGAGCAGTTCTTC,CASSFSSDEQFF
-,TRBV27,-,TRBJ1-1,TGTGCCAGCAGTAGACAGTTTAACACTGAAGCTTTCTTT,CASSRQFNTEAFF
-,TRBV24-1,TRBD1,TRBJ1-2,TGTGCCACCAGTGACCCGGACAGGGCACCTGGCTACACCTTC,CATSDPDRAPGYTF
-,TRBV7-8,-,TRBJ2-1,TGTGCCAGCAGCTTGCGGCGGGATCCCTTGAATGAGCAGTTCTTC,CASSLRRDPLNEQFF
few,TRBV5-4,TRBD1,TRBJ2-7,TGTGCCAGCAGCGCCGGGACAGGTTCCTACGAGCAGTACTTC,CASSAGTGSYEQYF
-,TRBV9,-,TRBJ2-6,TGTGCCAGCAGCGCTACAGGTATTGCTGGGGCCAACGTCCTGACTTTC,CASSATGIAGANVLTF
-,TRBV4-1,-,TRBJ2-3,TGCGCCAGCAGCCAAGGGCCAGACTCGGCGGTCACAGATACGCAGTATTTT,CASSQGPDSAVTDTQYF
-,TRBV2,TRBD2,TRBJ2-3,TGTGCCAGCAGTGTCGGGCTAGCGGGGGGTGCAGATACGCAGTATTTT,CASSVGLAGGADTQYF
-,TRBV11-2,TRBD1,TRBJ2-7,TGTGCCAGCAGCTTACGCCCGACAGGGGGCGACGAGCAGTACTTC,CASSLRPTGGDEQYF
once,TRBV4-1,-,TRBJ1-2,TGCGCCAGCAGCCCAACCCGGACTCAGAACTATGGCTACACCTTC,CASSPTRTQNYGYTF
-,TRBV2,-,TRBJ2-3,TGTGCCAGCAGGGAACCGACAGTCTCTAGCACAGATACGCAGTATTTT,CASREPTVSSTDTQYF